This T cell receptor (beta chain) was sequenced for a study of response to subunit inactivated influenza vaccine (dated by TCRdb to about 2018). In terms of the full investigation: To follow how T cells responded to a trivalent subunit inactivated influenza vaccine, the researchers relied on deep quantitative profiling of the T cell receptor repertoire. What the research found in general, with its limitations: The authors suggested that each seasonal influenza vaccination may recruit only a limited number of new T cells.

Receptor amplification or capture employed RT-PCR. Sequencer: Illumina HiSeq 2500. Clones were called with MiXCR by TCRdb after fastp trimmed the public reads at Q25, and only in-frame beta chains were retained. CDR3 protein duplicates are merged, each entry listing the most common genes and DNA. The table for this sample lists over 650,000 distinct CDR3 sequences; under 20% of them were counted only once. Approximately 10% of the sample goes to the ten largest clones. Comment on this clonotype: The antigen it binds to is not known. The record has no base qualities; no much larger clone is one base away.

Reading from cysteine to phenylalanine, the CDR3 counts 11 amino acids. This entry keeps only the CDR3 DNA: 33 bases, framed from base 1. The V end loses 3 bases and the J end loses 7 bases, and a stretch of 7 bases separates them. The germline V gene (reference sequence) sets CDR1 to DFQATT and CDR2 to SNEGSKA. The sample here was PBMCs from blood, taken more than 4 days after vaccination. This sequence was found in a man aged 50-60 years who received an inactivated influenza vaccine. Donor details come from another sample of the same person, matched by shared clones. The rearranged chain carries TRBV20-1 and TRBJ2-1, with a weak D call of TRBD2 (6 bases match). The DNA reads as follows: TGCAGTGCTAGGGGGACTAATGAGCAGTTCTTC. This yields the protein CSARGTNEQFF.